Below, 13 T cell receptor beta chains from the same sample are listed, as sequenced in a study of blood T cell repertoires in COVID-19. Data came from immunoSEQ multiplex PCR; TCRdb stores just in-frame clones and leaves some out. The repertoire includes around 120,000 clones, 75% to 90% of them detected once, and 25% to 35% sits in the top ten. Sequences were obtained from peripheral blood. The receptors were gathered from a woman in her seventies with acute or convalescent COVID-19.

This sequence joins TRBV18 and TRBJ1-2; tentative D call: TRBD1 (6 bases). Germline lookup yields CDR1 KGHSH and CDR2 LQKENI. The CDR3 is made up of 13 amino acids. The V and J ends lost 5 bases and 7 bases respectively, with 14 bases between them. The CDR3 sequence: CASSTGQFSGYTF. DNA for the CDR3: TGTGCCAGCTCAACAGGACAGTTCTCTGGCTACACCTTC. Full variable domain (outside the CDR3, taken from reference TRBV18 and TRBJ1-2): NAGVMQNPRHLVRRRGQEARLRCSPMKGHSHVYWYRQLPEEGLKFMVYLQKENIIDESGMPKERFSAEFPKEGPSILRIQQVVRGDSAAYFCASSTGQFSGYTFGSGTRLTVV.

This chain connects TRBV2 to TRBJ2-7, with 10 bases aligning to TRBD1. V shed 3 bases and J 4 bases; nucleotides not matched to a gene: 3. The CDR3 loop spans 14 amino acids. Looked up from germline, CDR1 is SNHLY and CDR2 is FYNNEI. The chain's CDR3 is CASSEGTGEYEQYF. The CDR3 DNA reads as TGTGCCAGCAGTGAGGGGACAGGGGAATACGAGCAGTACTTC.

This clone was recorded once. CDR3 sequence: CASSDIARAAYGYTF. Here the CDR3 DNA reads TGTGCCAGCAGCGACATAGCCAGGGCGGCCTATGGCTACACCTTC. V and J are TRBV6-5 and TRBJ1-2, with D possibly matching TRBD1 (5 bases). The V end was cut by 6 bases, the J end by 4 bases, with 18 bases between. CDR3 size: 15 residues. In germline, CDR1 is MNHEY, CDR2 SVGAGI.

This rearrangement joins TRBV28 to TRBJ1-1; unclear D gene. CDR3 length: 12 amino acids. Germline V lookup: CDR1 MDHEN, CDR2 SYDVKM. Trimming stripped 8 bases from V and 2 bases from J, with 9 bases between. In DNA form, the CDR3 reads TGTGCCAGCGTTTCCGTTAACACTGAAGCTTTCTTT. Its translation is CASVSVNTEAFF.

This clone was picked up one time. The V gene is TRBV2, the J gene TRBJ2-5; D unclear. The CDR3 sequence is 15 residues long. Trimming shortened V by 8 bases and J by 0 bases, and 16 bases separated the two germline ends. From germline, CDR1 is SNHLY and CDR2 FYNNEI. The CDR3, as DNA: TGTGCCAGCTACGGTAGAACCACGTACCAAGAGACCCAGTACTTC. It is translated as CASYGRTTYQETQYF.

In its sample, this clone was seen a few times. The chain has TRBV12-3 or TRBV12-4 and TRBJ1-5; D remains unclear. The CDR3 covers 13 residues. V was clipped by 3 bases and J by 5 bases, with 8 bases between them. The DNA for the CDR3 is TGTGCCAGCAGTTTGTCCCAGGATCAGCCCCAGCATTTT. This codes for CASSLSQDQPQHF.

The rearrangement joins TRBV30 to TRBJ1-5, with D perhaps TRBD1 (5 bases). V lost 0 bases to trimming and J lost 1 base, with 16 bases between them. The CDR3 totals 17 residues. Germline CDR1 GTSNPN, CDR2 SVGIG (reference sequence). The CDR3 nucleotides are TGTGCCTGGAGTGTATTCGGCCTTGGGGCCAGCAATCAGCCCCAGCATTTT. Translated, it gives CAWSVFGLGASNQPQHF.

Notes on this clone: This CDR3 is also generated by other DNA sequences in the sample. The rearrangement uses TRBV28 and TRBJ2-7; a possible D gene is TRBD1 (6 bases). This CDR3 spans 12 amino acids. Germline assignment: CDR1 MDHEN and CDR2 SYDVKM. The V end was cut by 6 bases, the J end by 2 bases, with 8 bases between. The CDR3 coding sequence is TGTGCCAGCAGGCAGGGGCCCTACGAGCAGTACTTC. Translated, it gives CASRQGPYEQYF.

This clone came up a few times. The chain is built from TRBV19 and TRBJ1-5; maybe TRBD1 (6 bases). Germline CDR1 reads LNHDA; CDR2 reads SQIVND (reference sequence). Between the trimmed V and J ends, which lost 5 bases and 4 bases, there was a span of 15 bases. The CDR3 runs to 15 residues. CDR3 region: CASSPLKGGNQPQHF. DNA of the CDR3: TGTGCCAGTAGTCCCCTTAAGGGGGGGAATCAGCCCCAGCATTTT.

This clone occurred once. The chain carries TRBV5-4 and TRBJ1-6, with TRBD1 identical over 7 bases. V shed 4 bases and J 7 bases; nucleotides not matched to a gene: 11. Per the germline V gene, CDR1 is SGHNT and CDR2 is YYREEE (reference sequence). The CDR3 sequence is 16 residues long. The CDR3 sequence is CASSLPLTGPNSPLHF. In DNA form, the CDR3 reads TGTGCCAGCAGCCTGCCATTGACAGGGCCAAATTCACCCCTCCACTTT.

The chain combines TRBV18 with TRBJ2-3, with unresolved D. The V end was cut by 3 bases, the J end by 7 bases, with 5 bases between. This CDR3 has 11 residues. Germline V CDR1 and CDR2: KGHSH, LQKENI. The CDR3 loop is CASSPENTQYF. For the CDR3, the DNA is TGTGCCAGCTCACCGGAGAATACGCAGTATTTT.

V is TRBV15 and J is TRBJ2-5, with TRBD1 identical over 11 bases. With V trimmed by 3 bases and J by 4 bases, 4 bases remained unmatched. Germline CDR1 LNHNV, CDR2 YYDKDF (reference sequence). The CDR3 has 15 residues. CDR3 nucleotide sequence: TGTGCCACCAGCAGGGACAGGGGGCGAGGAGAGACCCAGTACTTC. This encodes CATSRDRGRGETQYF.

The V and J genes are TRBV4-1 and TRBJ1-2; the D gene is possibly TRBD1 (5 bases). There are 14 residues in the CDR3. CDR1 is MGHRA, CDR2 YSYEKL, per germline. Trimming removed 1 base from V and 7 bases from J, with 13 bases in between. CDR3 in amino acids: CASSQVGGSGGYTF. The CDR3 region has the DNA TGCGCCAGCAGCCAAGTCGGGGGTTCGGGTGGCTACACCTTC.